This T cell receptor (beta chain) is drawn from a study of blood T cell repertoires in COVID-19. Study context: Specimens from acute and convalescent COVID-19 originated in the United States, Italy and Spain. From T cells, B-cell-depleted T cells, or PBMCs came the material, which was cDNA or gDNA.

Per germline, CDR1 MDHEN and CDR2 SYDVKM. V dropped 8 bases and J dropped 3; count of bases not matched to a gene: 4. The CDR3 runs to 12 residues. In the original workflow: For nucleated cells, counts were estimated from reference gene primer amplification. Assay used: immunoSEQ multiplex PCR; TCRdb lists only in-frame clones, some missing. V, J and clone size reflect that table, while D and trimming were determined from the DNA. Among about 190,000 clones listed, about 89% were seen once. This clone was detected once. The TCR comes from a man aged 40-50 years with acute or convalescent COVID-19. Source material: peripheral blood. The chain has TRBV28 and TRBJ2-7; TRBD1 aligns across 7 bases. CDR3 loop: CASQDRNYEQYF. The CDR3 DNA reads as TGTGCCAGCCAGGACAGGAACTACGAGCAGTACTTC.